This paragraph reports one T cell receptor (beta chain). By how much of the sample it makes up, this clonotype is medium-sized (0.01 to 0.1%). What this receptor recognizes is not known. The sample holds no much larger clone one base away, and base qualities are not on file. Whole blood was used without fractionating the cells, so the repertoire represented all peripheral T cells without sorting. Approximately ten uninfected healthy donors were sampled as controls, four of whom were sampled twice about 3 months apart. For RNA extraction, a roughly 2.7 ml sample of peripheral blood was drawn into Tempus tubes. Residual genomic DNA was removed with the TURBO-DNase kit and globin mRNA was depleted with GLOBINclear. Reverse transcription of about 510 ng RNA was performed with SuperScript III using primers directed against the alpha and beta constant regions. Alpha and beta chain libraries were generated separately via chain-specific third strand synthesis with multiplexing indices. To avoid primer bias, the protocol used one single primer pair to amplify every rearrangement within a chain, and the protocol also attached molecular barcodes to each cDNA molecule. Purified cDNA was ligated with T4 RNA Ligase 1 onto a 5' RACE adapter bearing a random hexamer and the SP2 sequencing primer site. With slow temperature ramps used to favor optimal annealing, second strand synthesis was primed from the SP2 site with Phusion polymerase. Joined together, two random hexamer sequences that had both been added before amplification formed the 12-nucleotide barcode of each molecule. An amplification PCR of 20 to 25 cycles with P5s and P7 primers came after a short first PCR that had added P5 and P7 adapter elements plus a second index. A total of around 27 PCR cycles were applied to the libraries, which were quantified on a Qubit, sized on a Bioanalyzer, and diluted to 3 to 4 nM. Sequencing of the normalized libraries was performed on an Illumina MiSeq with 2 x 250 paired-end kits. Reverse transcription reactions underwent purification over MinElute columns, with elution into around 9.4 ul Tris-Cl. Adapter ligations ran for roughly 25 hours at 16 degrees C and were afterwards cleaned with AMPure XP beads at a 1:1 ratio. In the paper's pipeline: Demultiplexed FASTQ files were processed with a modified Decombinator that output V, J, insert and barcode information. Any sequence that shared a barcode yet differed from the dominant sequence was discarded as an error, and the number of original cDNA molecules was estimated by counting barcodes clustered at Levenshtein distance 3. Downstream analyses used R packages ineq, vegan, igraph and RCytoscape, with IMGT nomenclature and CDR3 definitions. V gene usage was calculated across distinct sequences, with every TCR tallied a single time to avoid skew from clonal expansion. Similarity networks connected unique CDR3 amino acid sequences within a donor whenever two sequences differed by a single Levenshtein edit. In the repertoires, a search was made for a compiled set of published HIV-specific CDR3s (roughly 92 alpha, several hundred beta) and CMV-specific CDR3s (under 14 alpha, over 250 beta). Lower sequence numbers were not the cause of the decreased diversity in patients, as random subsampling to size-matched repertoires showed. TCRdb trimmed the raw reads at Q25, called clones with MiXCR and kept productive beta chains. Identical CDR3 protein sequences are pooled into one entry, listed with their most common genes and DNA. These V and J calls rely on TCRdb rather than the paper's analysis. This sample comprises some 10,000 distinct CDR3 sequences, about 8.2% of them detected only once. Under 6% of the sample goes to the ten largest clones.

The V end loses 3 bases and the J end loses 7 bases, and a stretch of 7 bases separates them. Counted from cysteine to phenylalanine, this CDR3 has 12 amino acids. Just the 36-base CDR3 DNA is kept, in frame starting at base 1. The data originate from a study of HIV-infected patients and healthy controls (dated by TCRdb to the mid-2010s). For the wider study: The study asked whether deep sequencing of the TCR repertoire from small blood samples of HIV patients could detect immune perturbation and reconstitution. What the work shows at the level of the full study, not this receptor alone: In HIV-infected patients, the apparent post-therapy recovery of the Gini index was not replicated in size-matched repertoire data. Processing was restricted to sixteen HIV-infected individuals, which the authors judged to be a major constraint on the generalizability of the findings. Using whole blood restricted sequencing depth and prevented separating the dynamics of distinct T-cell subpopulations. Donor HLA types were not determined in the study. Differing numbers of distinct sequences in patients and controls hindered comparison, and size-matching assigned excessive weight to rare events in the HIV-infected data. The observed differences in diversity were not explained by the slight differences in age and sex profiles between the study cohorts. Pairing of alpha and beta chains was not determined in the samples. Healthy controls shared more CDR3s between individuals than HIV+ patients, by Jaccard index and by count of highly shared sequences. Eight alpha and eight beta V genes showed significantly different mean usage between HIV-infected patients and controls. Oligoclonality may be reflected in the significantly higher mean Gini indices of HIV-infected repertoires compared with controls. Compared with untreated HIV+ repertoires, healthy control repertoires had roughly threefold more distinct CDR3s and a higher Shannon diversity. During therapy, a significant decrease in frequency was seen for HIV-associated CDR3s, whereas no significant change was found for CMV-associated CDR3s, although most of them became more frequent. Alpha-chain CDR3s from MAIT cells occurred at high frequency in healthy controls but were severely depleted in HIV+ repertoires.

This receptor was taken from an adult in good health. The sample consisted of blood. This chain joins TRBV12-3 or TRBV12-4 to TRBJ1-5; TRBD1 is perhaps the D gene, given 5 matching bases. The DNA reads TGTGCCAGCAGTTTCCCAGGGCAGCCCCAGCATTTT. Translation gives CASSFPGQPQHF.